These 21 T cell receptor beta chains were sequenced from one sample in a study of radiation and T cells in renal cell carcinoma. The protocol was immunoSEQ multiplex PCR, while the TCRdb copy is restricted to in-frame clones and leaves out a portion. The sample consists of around 180,000 clones, 88% of them appearing once. Noted time point: blood 4 weeks post-SBRT, at nephrectomy. Treatment indicated: 15 Gy SBRT to primary tumor, nephrectomy 4 weeks later. The sequencing here drew on blood, taken from a patient whose treatment included radiotherapy and nephrectomy. Every receptor here comes from a woman between 50 and 59 years old with renal cell carcinoma.

The chain joins TRBV6-5 to TRBJ1-2; perhaps TRBD1 as D (5 bases). Germline V gives CDR1 MNHEY, CDR2 SVGAGI. V dropped 5 bases and J dropped 5 bases, with 9 bases sitting between them. The length of the CDR3 is 12 residues. The CDR3 is CASSQGVYGYTF. The CDR3 nucleotides are TGTGCCAGCAGTCAGGGAGTTTATGGCTACACCTTC.

The CDR3: CASSEALGGRDYGYTF. The CDR3 DNA sequence: TGTGCCAGCAGTGAAGCTTTGGGGGGAAGGGACTATGGCTACACCTTC. The rearrangement joins TRBV2 to TRBJ1-2; TRBD1 is a possible D gene (5 bases). The CDR3 has 16 residues. V was clipped by 0 bases and J by 3 bases, with 14 bases between them. The germline V gene has CDR1 SNHLY and CDR2 FYNNEI.

The CDR3 here is CASSLGSGGATGELFF. CDR3 DNA: TGTGCCAGCAGCTTGGGAAGCGGGGGGGCCACCGGGGAGCTGTTTTTT. The chain uses TRBV5-4 and TRBJ2-2; 10 bases agree with TRBD2. The CDR3 covers 16 residues. Trimming at V came to 0 bases and at J to 4 bases, leaving 3 bases not matched to a gene. Germline V lookup: CDR1 SGHNT, CDR2 YYREEE (reference sequence).

This clone has a single count. The genes are TRBV7-8 and TRBJ2-1, with D uncertain. CDR3 length: 12 residues. Germline V lookup: CDR1 SGHVS, CDR2 FQNEAQ. V gave up 2 bases and J gave up 10 bases, with 9 bases separating them. Written as DNA, the CDR3 is TGTGCCAGCAGCTTATGGGAAGGGGAGCAGTTCTTC. It translates to CASSLWEGEQFF.

The chain is built from TRBV2 and TRBJ2-7, with a tentative D call TRBD2 (6 bases). V was cut by 8 bases and J by 2 bases, with 22 bases left in between. The CDR3 has 16 amino acids. Germline V lookup: CDR1 SNHLY, CDR2 FYNNEI. This chain's CDR3 is CASRGRRGPKTYEQYF. CDR3 nucleotide sequence: TGTGCCAGCCGGGGGAGGCGAGGACCTAAAACCTACGAGCAGTACTTC.

The chain recombines TRBV11-3 with TRBJ2-7; D possibly corresponds to TRBD1 (6 bases). Between the trimmed V and J ends, which lost 1 base and 1 base, there was a span of 11 bases. CDR1 SGHNT and CDR2 YENEEA come from the germline V gene. This CDR3 has 15 residues. As DNA, the CDR3 is TGTGCCAGCAGCTTAGGTACAGGGCCTTCCTACGAGCAGTACTTC. Translated, it gives CASSLGTGPSYEQYF.

This chain uses TRBV7-8 with TRBJ1-5; 8 bases are shared with TRBD1. V shed 5 bases, J shed 1 base, and the junction held 7 bases outside the gene matches. The CDR3 extends over 16 amino acids. Germline CDR1 SGHVS, CDR2 FQNEAQ. The CDR3 loop reads CASSIQGAGSNQPQHF. For the CDR3, the DNA is TGTGCCAGCAGCATCCAGGGGGCAGGAAGCAATCAGCCCCAGCATTTT.

This chain uses TRBV21-1 with TRBJ2-2; TRBD1, the table's D call, was not compared with the DNA. TRBV21-1 corresponds to a pseudogene. The CDR3 runs to 19 residues. The CDR3 spells CASSPLLRRGRANTGELFF. The DNA for the CDR3 is TGTGCCAGCAGCCCCCTCCTGAGAAGGGGCCGGGCGAACACCGGGGAGCTGTTTTTT.

The chain employs TRBV6-5 and TRBJ1-5; unclear D gene. Looked up from germline, CDR1 is MNHEY and CDR2 is SVGAGI. The CDR3 contains 13 residues. With 6 bases removed from V and 2 bases from J, the gap between germline ends came to 8 bases. CDR3 DNA: TGTGCCAGCAGGCGGGCTGGCAATCAGCCCCAGCATTTT. Amino acids: CASRRAGNQPQHF.

The J gene is TRBJ1-1, the V gene TRBV7-2; D unresolved. The V gene lost 1 base and the J gene lost 2 bases, with 8 bases spanning the gap. The germline CDR1 and CDR2 sequences are SGHTA and FQGNSA. The CDR3 runs to 14 residues. CDR3 in DNA: TGTGCCAGCAGCTTAGTTCAGCGAAACACTGAAGCTTTCTTT. Residues: CASSLVQRNTEAFF.

The chain carries TRBV2 and TRBJ2-5; either TRBD1 or TRBD2 may supply D (6 bases each). Trimming pared 6 bases from V and 3 bases from J, leaving 14 bases between. This CDR3 spans 14 amino acids. Germline CDR1 reads SNHLY; CDR2 reads FYNNEI. This CDR3 is CASSKGGLEETQYF. CDR3 sequence (DNA): TGTGCCAGCAGCAAGGGGGGCTTAGAAGAGACCCAGTACTTC. The full variable domain, its missing parts supplied by reference TRBV2 and TRBJ2-5, is EPEVTQTPSHQVTQMGQEVILRCVPISNHLYFYWYRQILGQKVEFLVSFYNNEISEKSEIFDDQFSVERPDGSNFTLKIRSTKLEDSAMYFCASSKGGLEETQYFGPGTRLLVL.

A single count supports this clone. CDR3 coding DNA: TGTGCCAGCAGCGAGATGATCCTAGAGACCCAGTACTTC. This encodes CASSEMILETQYF. The V and J genes are TRBV7-8 and TRBJ2-5; no clear D. The CDR3 spans 13 residues. Deletions cut 5 bases from V and 4 bases from J, with 11 bases between. Germline lookup yields CDR1 SGHVS and CDR2 FQNEAQ.

The chain recombines TRBV4-1 with TRBJ1-1; the match to TRBD1 covers 12 bases. V shed 0 bases, J shed 5 bases, and the junction held 4 bases outside the gene matches. Germline CDR1 reads MGHRA; CDR2 reads YSYEKL. The CDR3 consists of 16 residues. CDR3 nucleotides: TGCGCCAGCAGCCAAGAAGGGACAGGGGGCGAGACTGAAGCTTTCTTT. The encoded protein is CASSQEGTGGETEAFF.

The rearrangement joins TRBV30 to TRBJ1-1; no clear D. V gave up 5 bases and J gave up 3 bases, with 13 bases separating them. The CDR3 consists of 13 residues. CDR1 and CDR2 (germline): GTSNPN, SVGIG (reference sequence). The CDR3 nucleotides read TGTGCCTGGTGCTGGGAGCAGGACACTGAAGCTTTCTTT. Translation gives CAWCWEQDTEAFF.

The chain is built from TRBV29-1 and TRBJ2-1, with D unresolved. This CDR3 contains 13 residues. The V gene's germline CDR1 is SQVTM and CDR2 ANQGSEA. As DNA, the CDR3 is TGCAGTTCGCATTCCCCCGCTAGTCGAGAGCAGTTCTTC. It specifies CSSHSPASREQFF.

A note on this clone: Germline and junction disagree at one end, which may indicate a read error. The CDR3 DNA reads as TGTGCTAGCAGCTTAGGGACGGGGGGGCCAGAGACCCAGTACTTC. Translated, it gives CASSLGTGGPETQYF. The V and J genes are TRBV7-7 and TRBJ2-5; 8 bases fit TRBD2. Germline CDR1 and CDR2: SSHAT and FNYEAQ (reference sequence). This CDR3 is built from 15 residues. Full variable domain (remainder filled in from reference TRBV7-7 and TRBJ2-5): GAGVSQSPRYKVTKRGQDVTLRCDPISSHATLYWYQQALGQGPEFLTYFNYEAQPDKSGLPSDRFSAERPEGSISTLTIQRTEQRDSAMYRCASSLGTGGPETQYFGPGTRLLVL.

This clone was recorded once. The identical CDR3 is also encoded by other nucleotide sequences in the sample. This chain uses TRBV19 with TRBJ1-2, with D tentatively TRBD1 (6 bases). CDR1 LNHDA and CDR2 SQIVND come from the germline V gene (reference sequence). CDR3 length: 13 amino acids. Between the trimmed V and J ends, which lost 6 bases and 3 bases, there was a span of 11 bases. This CDR3 is CASSLRGDYGYTF. The DNA for the CDR3 is TGTGCCAGTAGCCTCAGGGGAGACTATGGCTACACCTTC.

The J gene is TRBJ2-7, the V gene TRBV7-3; maybe TRBD2 (6 bases). This CDR3 spans 14 amino acids. CDR1 is SGHTA and CDR2 is FQGTGA in the germline V gene. V lost 2 bases and J lost 2, with 10 bases in between. The CDR3 loop reads CASSLGGAPYEQYF. The CDR3 coding sequence is TGTGCCAGCAGCTTAGGCGGGGCACCCTACGAGCAGTACTTC.

This chain joins TRBV14 and TRBJ2-1; possibly TRBD1 or TRBD2 for D (5 bases each). Looked up from germline, CDR1 is SGHDN and CDR2 is FVKESK. V lost 3 bases, J lost 0 bases, and 15 bases lay in between. This CDR3 spans 17 amino acids. CDR3 loop: CASSHDTWGSSYNEQFF. In nucleotides, the CDR3 is TGTGCCAGCAGCCATGACACATGGGGGAGCTCCTACAATGAGCAGTTCTTC.

The V call is TRBV7-2, the J call TRBJ1-1, with D unclear. The germline CDR1 and CDR2 sequences are SGHTA and FQGNSA. V lost 3 bases and J lost 1, with 3 bases in between. The CDR3 extends over 12 amino acids. The chain's CDR3 is CASSFQNTEAFF. The DNA of the CDR3 is TGTGCCAGCAGCTTCCAGAACACTGAAGCTTTCTTT.

V and J are TRBV5-1 and TRBJ2-3; 7 bases map to TRBD2. The germline gives CDR1 SGHRS, CDR2 YFSETQ. The trim removed 4 bases at V and 0 bases at J, leaving 5 bases unmatched. The CDR3 is made up of 15 amino acids. The CDR3 reads CASSPWTSSTDTQYF. In DNA form, the CDR3 reads TGCGCCAGCAGCCCGTGGACTAGTAGCACAGATACGCAGTATTTT.